Sequencing of this TCR beta chain was carried out in a study of identical twins (dated by TCRdb to the mid-2010s). Some background on the complete study: TCR alpha and beta repertoires from monozygotic twins, unrelated adults of various ages and cord blood were deep-sequenced to test whether fetal clonotypes persist. To rule out contamination, the twin experiments were replicated at different times with different library preparation protocols. Findings and caveats that apply to the study as a whole: Compared with coincidental sharing between unrelated individuals, out-of-frame TCR alpha sequences shared between twins showed an excess of sequences with low generation probability. The excess sharing between twins in beta out-of-frame sequences was weaker because fewer shared sequences reduced the signal-to-noise ratio. Because the same donors could not be followed over many years, conclusions were based on cross-sectional statistical analysis. Zero-insertion analyses could be partly confounded by invariant T cells such as MAIT and iNKT, although diverse VJ usage argued against such confounding for most clonotypes. In monozygotic twins, out-of-frame TCR alpha sharing was systematically underestimated by recombination models, although the models agreed with sharing between unrelated individuals. Fewer insertions were carried by abundant cord blood beta clonotypes, a similar but weaker trend appeared in young adult naive repertoires, and no such trend appeared in memory repertoires.

The sample holds a few counts of this clonotype. No antigen is known for it. Base qualities are not provided; no much larger clone lies one nucleotide away. The protocol used for the library was 5' RACE. The data were produced on an Illumina HiSeq 2000. A universal primer binding site was added through template switching, and the final cDNA carried a unique molecular identifier so that TCR cDNA molecules could be counted accurately. Specific primers in the conserved constant-segment region were used to synthesize first-strand cDNA for the TCR alpha and beta chains. To control for contamination, every cDNA library was double barcoded, receiving both a SMART-Mk sample barcode and Illumina barcodes. TruSeq adapter sequences and Illumina sample barcodes were added in two successive PCR steps. Sequencing of the TCR alpha and beta cDNA libraries was done on the Illumina HiSeq platform using custom primers. The authors processed their data as follows. Raw reads were processed with MiGEC to extract unique molecular identifiers, and MiXCR was used to determine CDR3 positions. Recombination models were inferred per individual with the repgenHMM and IGoR tools using an EM algorithm. Shared clonotypes were analyzed with the tcR package in R, and sharing was normalized by the product of cloneset sizes. To study raw recombination without the effects of thymic and clonal selection, out-of-frame nonproductive sequences were analyzed. TCRdb ran its own pipeline on the public reads, namely fastp trimming at Q25 and MiXCR clone calling, and kept in-frame beta chains. Entries are consolidated by CDR3 protein sequence, retaining the most common genes and DNA. Here the V and J calls rest on TCRdb's processing, not on the authors' analysis. The sample yields under 800,000 distinct CDR3 sequences; around 21% were counted once. Of the sample, about 4.5% is held by the ten largest clones.

Trimming at the junction amounts to 6 bases on V and 5 bases on J, and the germline ends lie 16 bases apart. Spanning cysteine to phenylalanine, the CDR3 consists of 14 amino acids. The read is trimmed to its CDR3 DNA, 42 bases read in frame from base 1. Every donor in the study was a healthy Caucasian. The twin cohort consisted of three pairs of female monozygotic twins, all aged roughly 18 to 30 years. RNA for TCR libraries was isolated from peripheral blood mononuclear cells. This sample also belongs to another study, concerning T cells expressing NK-cell markers. The second investigation adds: TCR beta-chain repertoires were profiled in sorted CD3+CD56+NKG2C+, CD3+CD56+NKG2C- and CD3+CD56-NKG2C+ T-cell subsets from several donors. Among the eight sequenced donors, seven were HCMV-seropositive and one was HCMV-seronegative. In several experiments an anti-gammadeltaTCR antibody was added to restrict sorting to alphabetaTCR-expressing T cells. In more than five donors, the dominant CD3+CD56+NKG2C+ clonotypes were found to rank among the top 10 CD8+ clonotypes and to make up about 1.0-7.5% of CD8+ T cells. Those dominant clonotypes were again the most abundant among CD3+CD56-NKG2C+ cells in several donors, at about 25-65%. Whether the expanded NKG2C-expressing T cell clones were specific for HCMV antigens remained unclear. The study sequenced eight donors, all healthy volunteers chosen at random: three men and five women. To determine HCMV serostatus, a commercial ELISA kit was used to detect HCMV-specific IgG in serum. For about six donors, unsorted PBMC were also used to sequence bulk peripheral blood T-cell repertoires. Reads were demultiplexed and grouped by UMI with MIGEC, and clonotypes were assembled and quantified with MiTCR. To remove erroneous sequences, TCR cDNA sequences were retained only when supported by two or more reads. The tcR package was used for downstream repertoire analysis, and clonotypes were matched between fractions using CDR3 nucleotide sequence together with V segment. Antigen specificity was annotated against VDJdb with VDJmatch, allowing one amino acid substitution in CDR3.

Sequencing was carried out using PBMCs. The chain was built from TRBV12-3 or TRBV12-4 and TRBJ1-1; the D gene cannot be named for sure. The receptor comes from a young woman in good health. CDR3 protein: CASSRFQEGTEAFF. In nucleotide form, the sequence is TGTGCCAGCAGCCGTTTCCAAGAAGGGACTGAAGCTTTCTTT.